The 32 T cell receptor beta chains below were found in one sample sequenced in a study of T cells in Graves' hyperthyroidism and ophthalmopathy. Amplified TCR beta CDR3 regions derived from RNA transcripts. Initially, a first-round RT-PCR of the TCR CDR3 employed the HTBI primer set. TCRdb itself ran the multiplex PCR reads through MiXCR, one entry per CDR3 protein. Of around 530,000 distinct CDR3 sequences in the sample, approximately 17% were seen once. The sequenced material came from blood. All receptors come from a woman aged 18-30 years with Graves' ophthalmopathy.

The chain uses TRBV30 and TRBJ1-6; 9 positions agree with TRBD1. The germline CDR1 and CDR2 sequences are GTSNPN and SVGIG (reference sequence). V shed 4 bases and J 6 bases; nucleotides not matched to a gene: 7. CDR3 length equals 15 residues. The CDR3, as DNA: TGTGCCTGGACGGGGACAGGGCTCACTAATTCACCCCTCCACTTT. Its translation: CAWTGTGLTNSPLHF.

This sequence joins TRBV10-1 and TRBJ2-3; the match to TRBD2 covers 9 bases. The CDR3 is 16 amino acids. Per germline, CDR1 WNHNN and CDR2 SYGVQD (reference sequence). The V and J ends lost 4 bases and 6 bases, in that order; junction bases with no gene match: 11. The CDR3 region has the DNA TGCGCCAGCAGTGCAGGTTCTGGGACTAGCCAGGATACGCAGTATTTT. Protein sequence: CASSAGSGTSQDTQYF.

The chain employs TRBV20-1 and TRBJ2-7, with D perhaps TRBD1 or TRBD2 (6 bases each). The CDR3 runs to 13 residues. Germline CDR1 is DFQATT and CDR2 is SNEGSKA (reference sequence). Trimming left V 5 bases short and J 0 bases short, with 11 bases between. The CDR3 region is CSAPGGNSYEQYF. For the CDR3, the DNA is TGCAGTGCTCCCGGGGGCAACTCCTACGAGCAGTACTTC.

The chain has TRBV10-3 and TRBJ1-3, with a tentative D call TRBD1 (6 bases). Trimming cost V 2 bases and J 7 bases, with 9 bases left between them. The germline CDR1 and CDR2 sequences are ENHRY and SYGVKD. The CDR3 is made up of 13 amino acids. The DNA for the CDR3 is TGTGCCATCAGTGAGACAGGGAGCAACACCATATATTTT. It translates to CAISETGSNTIYF.

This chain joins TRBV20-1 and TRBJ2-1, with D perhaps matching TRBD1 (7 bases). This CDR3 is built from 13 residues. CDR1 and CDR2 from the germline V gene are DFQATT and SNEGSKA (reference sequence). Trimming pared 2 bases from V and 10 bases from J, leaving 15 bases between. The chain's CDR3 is CSARRGAGQEQFF. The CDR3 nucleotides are TGCAGTGCTAGAAGGGGCGCGGGACAGGAGCAGTTCTTC.

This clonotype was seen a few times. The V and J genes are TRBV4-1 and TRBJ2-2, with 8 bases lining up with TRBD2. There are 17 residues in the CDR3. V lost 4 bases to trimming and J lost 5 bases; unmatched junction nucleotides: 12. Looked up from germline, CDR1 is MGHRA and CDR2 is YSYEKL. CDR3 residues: CASSPSWPSGLTGELFF. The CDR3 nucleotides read TGCGCCAGCAGCCCTTCTTGGCCTAGCGGGCTTACCGGGGAGCTGTTTTTT.

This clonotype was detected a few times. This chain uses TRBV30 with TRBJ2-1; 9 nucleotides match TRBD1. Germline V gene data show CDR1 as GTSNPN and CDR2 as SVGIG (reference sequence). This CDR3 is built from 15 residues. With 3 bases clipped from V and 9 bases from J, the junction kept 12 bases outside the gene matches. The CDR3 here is CAWSRDRVGTSEQFF. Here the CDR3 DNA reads TGTGCCTGGAGCCGGGACAGGGTCGGTACAAGTGAGCAGTTCTTC.

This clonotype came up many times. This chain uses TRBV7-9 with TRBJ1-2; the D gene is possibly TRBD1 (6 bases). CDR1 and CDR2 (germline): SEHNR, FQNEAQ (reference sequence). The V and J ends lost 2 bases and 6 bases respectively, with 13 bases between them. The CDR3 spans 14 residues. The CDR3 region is CASSLSTGAHGYTF. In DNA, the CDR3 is TGTGCCAGCAGCTTATCAACGGGGGCGCATGGCTACACCTTC.

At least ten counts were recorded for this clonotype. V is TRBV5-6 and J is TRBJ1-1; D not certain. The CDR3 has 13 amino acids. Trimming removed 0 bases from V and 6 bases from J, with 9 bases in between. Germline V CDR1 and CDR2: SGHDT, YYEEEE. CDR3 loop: CASSLDREPEAFF. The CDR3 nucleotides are TGTGCCAGCAGCTTGGACCGCGAGCCTGAAGCTTTCTTT. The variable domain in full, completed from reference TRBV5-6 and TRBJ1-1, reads DAGVTQSPTHLIKTRGQQVTLRCSPKSGHDTVSWYQQALGQGPQFIFQYYEEEERQRGNFPDRFSGHQFPNYSSELNVNALLLGDSALYLCASSLDREPEAFFGQGTRLTVV.

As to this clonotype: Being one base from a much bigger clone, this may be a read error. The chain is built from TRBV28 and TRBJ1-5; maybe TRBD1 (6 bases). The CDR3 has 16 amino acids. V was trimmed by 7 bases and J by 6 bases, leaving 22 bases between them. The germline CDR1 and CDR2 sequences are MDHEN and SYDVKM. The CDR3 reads CASNWGGGEGGQPQHF. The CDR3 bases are TGTGCCAGCAATTGGGGAGGAGGGGAGGGGGGTCAGCCCCAGCATTTT.

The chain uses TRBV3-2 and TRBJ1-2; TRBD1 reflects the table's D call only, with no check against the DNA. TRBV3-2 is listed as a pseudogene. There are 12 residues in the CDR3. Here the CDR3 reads CTSRTRGNGYTF. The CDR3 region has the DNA TGTACCAGCAGGACCCGGGGCAATGGCTACACCTTC.

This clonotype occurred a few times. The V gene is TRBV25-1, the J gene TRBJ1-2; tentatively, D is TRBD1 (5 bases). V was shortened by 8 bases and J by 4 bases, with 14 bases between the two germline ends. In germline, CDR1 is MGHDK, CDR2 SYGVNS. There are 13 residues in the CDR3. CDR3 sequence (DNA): TGTGCCAGCGCCTCGGGGGAGCGCTATGGCTACACCTTC. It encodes CASASGERYGYTF.

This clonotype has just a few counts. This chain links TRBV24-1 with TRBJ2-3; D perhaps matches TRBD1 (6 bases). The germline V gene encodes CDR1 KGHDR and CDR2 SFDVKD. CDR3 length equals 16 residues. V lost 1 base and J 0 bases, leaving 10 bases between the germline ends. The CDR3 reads CATSDFNRVSTDTQYF. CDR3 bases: TGTGCCACCAGTGATTTTAACAGGGTTAGCACAGATACGCAGTATTTT.

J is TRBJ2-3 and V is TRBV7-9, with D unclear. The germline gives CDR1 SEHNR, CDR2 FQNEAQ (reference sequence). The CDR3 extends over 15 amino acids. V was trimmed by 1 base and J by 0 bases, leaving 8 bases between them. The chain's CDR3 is CASSLVSASTDTQYF. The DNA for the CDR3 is TGTGCCAGCAGCTTAGTATCCGCTAGCACAGATACGCAGTATTTT.

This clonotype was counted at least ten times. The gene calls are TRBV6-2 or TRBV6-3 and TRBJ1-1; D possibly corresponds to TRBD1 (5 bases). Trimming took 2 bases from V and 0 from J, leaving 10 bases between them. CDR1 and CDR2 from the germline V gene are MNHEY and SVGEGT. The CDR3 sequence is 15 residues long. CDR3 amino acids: CASSYGAEVNTEAFF. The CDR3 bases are TGTGCCAGCAGTTACGGGGCCGAGGTGAACACTGAAGCTTTCTTT.

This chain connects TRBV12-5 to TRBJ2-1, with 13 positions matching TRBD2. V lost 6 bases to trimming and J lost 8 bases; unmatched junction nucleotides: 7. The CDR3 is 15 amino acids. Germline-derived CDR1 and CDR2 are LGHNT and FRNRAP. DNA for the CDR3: TGTGCTAGTGGCTTACCGGGACTAGCGGGATATGAGCAGTTCTTC. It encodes CASGLPGLAGYEQFF. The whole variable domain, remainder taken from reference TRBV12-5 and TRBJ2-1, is DARVTQTPRHKVTEMGQEVTMRCQPILGHNTVFWYRQTMMQGLELLAYFRNRAPLDDSGMPKDRFSAEMPDATLATLKIQPSEPRDSAVYFCASGLPGLAGYEQFFGPGTRLTVL.

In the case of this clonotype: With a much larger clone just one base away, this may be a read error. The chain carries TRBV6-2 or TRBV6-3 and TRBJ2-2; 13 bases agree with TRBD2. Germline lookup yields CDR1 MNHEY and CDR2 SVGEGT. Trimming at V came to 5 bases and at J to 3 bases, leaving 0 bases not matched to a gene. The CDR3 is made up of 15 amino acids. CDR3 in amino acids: CASSGLAGDTGELFF. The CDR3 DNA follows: TGTGCCAGCAGTGGACTAGCGGGGGACACCGGGGAGCTGTTTTTT.

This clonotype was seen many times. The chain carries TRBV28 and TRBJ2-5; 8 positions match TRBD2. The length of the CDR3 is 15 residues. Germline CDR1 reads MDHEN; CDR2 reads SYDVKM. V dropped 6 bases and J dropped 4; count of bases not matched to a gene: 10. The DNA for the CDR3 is TGTGCCAGCAGCCCCCCCGGGAGGGTCGGAGAGACCCAGTACTTC. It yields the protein CASSPPGRVGETQYF.

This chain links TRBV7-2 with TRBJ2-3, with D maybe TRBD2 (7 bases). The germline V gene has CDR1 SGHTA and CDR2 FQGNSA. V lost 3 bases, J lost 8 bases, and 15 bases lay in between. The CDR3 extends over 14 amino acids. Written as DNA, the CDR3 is TGTGCCAGCAGCTTCGAGGGGGGGCTCGGTACGCAGTATTTT. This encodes CASSFEGGLGTQYF.

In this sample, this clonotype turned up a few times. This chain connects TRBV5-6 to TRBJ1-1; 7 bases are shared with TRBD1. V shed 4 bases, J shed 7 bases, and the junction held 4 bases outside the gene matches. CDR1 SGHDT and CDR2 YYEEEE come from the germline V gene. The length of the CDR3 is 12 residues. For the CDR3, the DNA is TGTGCCAGCAGCCGACAGGGTAATGAAGCTTTCTTT. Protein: CASSRQGNEAFF.

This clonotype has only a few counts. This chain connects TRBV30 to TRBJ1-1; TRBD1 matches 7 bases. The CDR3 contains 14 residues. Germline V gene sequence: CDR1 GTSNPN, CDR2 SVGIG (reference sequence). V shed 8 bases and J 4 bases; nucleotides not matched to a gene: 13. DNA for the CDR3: TGTGCCAGTAGTATTGCTGACAGGGCCACTGAAGCTTTCTTT. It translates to CASSIADRATEAFF. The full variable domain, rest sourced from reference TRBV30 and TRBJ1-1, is SQTIHQWPATLVQPVGSPLSLECTVEGTSNPNLYWYRQAAGRGLQLLFYSVGIGQISSEVPQNLSASRPQDRQFILSSKKLLLSDSGFYLCASSIADRATEAFFGQGTRLTVV.

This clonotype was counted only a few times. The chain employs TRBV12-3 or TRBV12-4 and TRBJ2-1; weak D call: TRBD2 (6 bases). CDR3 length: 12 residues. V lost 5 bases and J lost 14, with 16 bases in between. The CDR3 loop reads CASSPTGESEFF. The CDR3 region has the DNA TGTGCCAGCAGTCCTACGGGAGAGTCTGAGTTCTTC.

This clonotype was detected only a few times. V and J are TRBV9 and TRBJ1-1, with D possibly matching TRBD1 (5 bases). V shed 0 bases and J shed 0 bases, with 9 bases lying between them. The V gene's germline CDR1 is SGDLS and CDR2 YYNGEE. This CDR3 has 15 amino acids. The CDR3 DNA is TGTGCCAGCAGCGTAGGATGGGGGGTGAACACTGAAGCTTTCTTT. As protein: CASSVGWGVNTEAFF.

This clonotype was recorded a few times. The CDR3 spells CASTPTGVPNYGYTF. CDR3 coding DNA: TGCGCCAGCACTCCAACAGGGGTTCCTAACTATGGCTACACCTTC. The J gene is TRBJ1-2, the V gene TRBV10-2; 7 bases are shared with TRBD1. Germline CDR1 is WSHSY and CDR2 is SAAADI. Losses at the gene ends were 7 bases for V and 0 bases for J; bases not matched to a gene: 8. The CDR3 totals 15 residues.

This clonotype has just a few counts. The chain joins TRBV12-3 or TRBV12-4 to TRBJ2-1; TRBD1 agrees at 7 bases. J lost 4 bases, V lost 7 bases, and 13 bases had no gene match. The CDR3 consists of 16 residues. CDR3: CASTQMGQMRYNEQFF. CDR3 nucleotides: TGTGCCAGCACCCAAATGGGACAGATGAGATACAATGAGCAGTTCTTC.

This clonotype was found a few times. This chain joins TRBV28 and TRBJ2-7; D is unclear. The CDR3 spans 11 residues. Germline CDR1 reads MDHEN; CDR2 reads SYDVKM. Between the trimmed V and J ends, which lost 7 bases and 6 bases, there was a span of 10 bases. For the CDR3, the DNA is TGTGCCAGCAACCACTTAAGCGAGCAGTACTTC. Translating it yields CASNHLSEQYF.

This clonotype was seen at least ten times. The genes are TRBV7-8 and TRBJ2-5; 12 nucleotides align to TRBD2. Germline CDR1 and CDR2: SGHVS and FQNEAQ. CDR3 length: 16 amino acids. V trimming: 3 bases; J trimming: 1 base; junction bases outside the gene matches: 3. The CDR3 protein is CASSFLLAGGQETQYF. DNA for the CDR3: TGTGCCAGCAGCTTCCTACTAGCGGGAGGCCAAGAGACCCAGTACTTC.

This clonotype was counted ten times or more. CDR3 amino acids: CASSEISVNTEAFF. The CDR3 bases are TGCGCCAGCAGTGAGATTTCCGTGAACACTGAAGCTTTCTTT. This chain uses TRBV10-2 with TRBJ1-1, with D uncertain. This CDR3 spans 14 amino acids. Germline V gene lookup returns CDR1 WSHSY and CDR2 SAAADI. Trimming cost V 2 bases and J 0 bases, with 7 bases left between them.

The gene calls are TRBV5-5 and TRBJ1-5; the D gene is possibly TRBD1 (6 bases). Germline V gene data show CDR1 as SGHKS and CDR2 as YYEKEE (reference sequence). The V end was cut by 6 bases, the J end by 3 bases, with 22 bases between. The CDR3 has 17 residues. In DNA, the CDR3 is TGTGCCAGCACAGACCGAGGGGGGCTCCCGTTCAATCAGCCCCAGCATTTT. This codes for CASTDRGGLPFNQPQHF.

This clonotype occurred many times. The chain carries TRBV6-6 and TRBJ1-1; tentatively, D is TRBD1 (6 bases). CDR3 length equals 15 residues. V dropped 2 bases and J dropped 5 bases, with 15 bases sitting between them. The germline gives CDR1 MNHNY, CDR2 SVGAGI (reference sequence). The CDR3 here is CASSYRRGGGTEAFF. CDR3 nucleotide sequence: TGTGCCAGCAGTTACCGCCGAGGAGGGGGGACTGAAGCTTTCTTT.

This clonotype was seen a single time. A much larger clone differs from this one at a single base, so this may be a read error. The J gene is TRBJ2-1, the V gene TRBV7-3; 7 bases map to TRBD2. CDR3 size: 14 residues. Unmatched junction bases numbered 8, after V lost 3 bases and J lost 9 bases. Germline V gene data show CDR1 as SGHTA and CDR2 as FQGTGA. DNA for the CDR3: TGTGCCAGCAGCTTGACTAGCCACGCGGGTGAGCAGTTCTTC. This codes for CASSLTSHAGEQFF.

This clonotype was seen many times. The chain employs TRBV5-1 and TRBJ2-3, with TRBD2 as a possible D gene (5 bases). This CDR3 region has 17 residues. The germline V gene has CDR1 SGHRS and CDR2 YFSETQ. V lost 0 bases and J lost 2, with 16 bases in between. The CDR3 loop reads CASSLDGNNPNTDTQYF. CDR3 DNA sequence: TGCGCCAGCAGCTTGGACGGGAATAATCCTAACACAGATACGCAGTATTTT. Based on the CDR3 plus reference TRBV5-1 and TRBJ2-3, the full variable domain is KAGVTQTPRYLIKTRGQQVTLSCSPISGHRSVSWYQQTPGQGLQFLFEYFSETQRNKGNFPGRFSGRQFSNSRSEMNVSTLELGDSALYLCASSLDGNNPNTDTQYFGPGTRLTVL.